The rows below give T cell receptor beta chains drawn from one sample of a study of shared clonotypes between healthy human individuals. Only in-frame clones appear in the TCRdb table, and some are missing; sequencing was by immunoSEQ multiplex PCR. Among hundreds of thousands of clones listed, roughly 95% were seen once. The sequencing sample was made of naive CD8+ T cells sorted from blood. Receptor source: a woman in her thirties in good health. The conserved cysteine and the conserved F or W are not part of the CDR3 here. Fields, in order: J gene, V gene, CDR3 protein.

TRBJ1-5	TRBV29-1	SVRQGADQPQH
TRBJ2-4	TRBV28	ASSPGVSGSVVWAKNIQY
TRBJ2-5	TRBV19	ASSLYRERETQY
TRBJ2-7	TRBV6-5	ASSSQLLAYEQY
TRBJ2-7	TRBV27	ASSLLAGASHEQY
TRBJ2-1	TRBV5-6	ASSFQDSPNEQF
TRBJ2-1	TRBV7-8	ASSGGLAGEDYLRRNEQF
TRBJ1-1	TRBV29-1	SGLRDTEAF
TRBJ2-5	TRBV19	ASSIPGPSETQY
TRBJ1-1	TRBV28	ASTLEGVRTEAF
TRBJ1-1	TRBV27	ASSLKEGSEAF
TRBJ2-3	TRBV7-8	ASSPPAGLAGLTSTDTQY
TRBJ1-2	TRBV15	ATSRIGGQDAYFYGYT
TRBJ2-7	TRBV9	ASSASSGTTDEQY
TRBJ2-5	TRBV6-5	ASRVTDGAGVDQY
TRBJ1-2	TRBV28	ASSLFRDGRHGYT
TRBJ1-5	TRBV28	ASSLGQPNQPQH
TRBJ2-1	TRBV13	ASSLSSAGGYNEQF
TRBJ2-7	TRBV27	ASSSRDRGRQY
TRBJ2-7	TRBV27	ASSLLGQGYEQY
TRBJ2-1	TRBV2	ASSDISSGTISSYNEQF
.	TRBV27	ASTSGTGHEQY
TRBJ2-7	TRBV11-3	ASSLGLAYEQY
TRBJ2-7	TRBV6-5	ASSYLGGTYEQY
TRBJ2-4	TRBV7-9	ASTAFSGVAKNIQY
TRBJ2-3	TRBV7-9	ASSLGRGQGTDTQY
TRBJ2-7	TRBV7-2	ASSLTSGRGEQY
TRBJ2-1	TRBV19	ASLPGESYNEQF
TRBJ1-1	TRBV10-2	ASKQRMNTEAF
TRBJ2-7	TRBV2	ASSGGGLTYEQY
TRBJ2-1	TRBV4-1	ASSLLGAYNEQF
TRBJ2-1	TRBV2	ARGSSNEQF
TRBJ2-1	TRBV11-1	ASSMGLSSYNEQF
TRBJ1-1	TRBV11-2	ASSPVLNTEAF
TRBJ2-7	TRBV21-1	ASSKKGWGVYEQY
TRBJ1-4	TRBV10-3	AISAGPSEKLF
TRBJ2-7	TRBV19	ASSIELFGYEQY
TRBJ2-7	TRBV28	ASRIRGSYEQY
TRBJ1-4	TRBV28	ASSRRGRNEKLF
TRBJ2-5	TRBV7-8	ASSHPGSLPETQY
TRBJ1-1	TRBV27	ASRQGTNTEAF
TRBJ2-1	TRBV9	ASSVLGTSGTWGNEQF
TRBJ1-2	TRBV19	ASSTRDRALPNYGYT
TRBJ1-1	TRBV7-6	ASSKGQLGPEAF
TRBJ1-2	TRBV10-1	ASSESIRRGYT
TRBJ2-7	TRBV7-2	ASSLGGGSYEQY
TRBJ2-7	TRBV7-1	ASSLVGLGFEQY
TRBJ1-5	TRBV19	ASSMWGGPRQPQH
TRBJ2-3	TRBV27	ASSHRTGGPDTQY
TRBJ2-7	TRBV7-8	ASSLAAIEQY
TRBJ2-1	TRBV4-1	ASSVAGIPYNEQF
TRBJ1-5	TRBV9	ASSAGTGGFYQPQH
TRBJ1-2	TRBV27	ASSDGQLNRDLNKYYGYT
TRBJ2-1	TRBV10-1	ASSDSSSYNEQF